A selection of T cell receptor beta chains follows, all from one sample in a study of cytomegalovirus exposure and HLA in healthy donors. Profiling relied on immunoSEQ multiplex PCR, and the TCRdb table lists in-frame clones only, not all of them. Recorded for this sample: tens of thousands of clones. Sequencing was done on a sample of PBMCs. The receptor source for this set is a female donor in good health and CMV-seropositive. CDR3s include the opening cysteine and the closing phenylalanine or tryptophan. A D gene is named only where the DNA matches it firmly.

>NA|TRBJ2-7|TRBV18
TGTGCCAGCTCAGCGGAAGGCTACGAGCAGTACTTC
CASSAEGYEQYF
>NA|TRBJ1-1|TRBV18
TGTGCCAGCTCACCATCTTCCAGGAACACTGAAGCTTTCTTT
CASSPSSRNTEAFF
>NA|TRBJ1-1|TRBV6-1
TGTGCCAGCAGGAGGGGAGGGCAGGGTGTCGCTGAAGCTTTCTTT
CASRRGGQGVAEAFF
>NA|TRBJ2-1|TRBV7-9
TGTGCCAGCAGCTTAGCTCTTAGTTACAATGAGCAGTTCTTC
CASSLALSYNEQFF
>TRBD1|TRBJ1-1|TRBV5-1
TGCGCCAGCAGCTTGGCAGGGGCGGGACAGAGCAACACTGAAGCTTTCTTT
CASSLAGAGQSNTEAFF
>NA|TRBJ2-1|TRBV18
TGTGCCAGCTCACCACCGGGCGACCCGTCCGACAATGAGCAGTTCTTC
CASSPPGDPSDNEQFF
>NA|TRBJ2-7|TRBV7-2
TGTGCCAGCAGCTTAACTGGACACTCCTACGAGCAGTACTTC
CASSLTGHSYEQYF
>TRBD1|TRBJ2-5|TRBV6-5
TGTGCCAGCAGTTACCTGCAGGGGGCATGGGAGACCCAGTACTTC
CASSYLQGAWETQYF
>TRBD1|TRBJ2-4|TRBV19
TGTGCCAGTAGTACCCCGGGACAGGGATACATTCAGTACTTC
CASSTPGQGYIQYF
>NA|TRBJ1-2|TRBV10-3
TGTGCCATCAGTGCTGAGTTAGTCCGGACAAGGCCACTCGGCCTGCGTTTAAAAACCTTC
CAISAELVRTRPLGLRLKTF
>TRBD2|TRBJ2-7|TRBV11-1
TGTGCCAGCAGCTTAGGGGCTAGCGGGCGAGGCTACGAGCAGTACTTC
CASSLGASGRGYEQYF
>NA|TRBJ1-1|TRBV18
TGTGCCAGCTCACTTGGACAGTACACTGAAGCTTTCTTT
CASSLGQYTEAFF
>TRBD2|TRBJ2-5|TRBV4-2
TGTGCCAGCAGCCAACGGGAGGGGGGCGGAGAGACCCAGTACTTC
CASSQREGGGETQYF
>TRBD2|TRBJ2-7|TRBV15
TGTGCCACCAGCAGTATACTAGCGCTGGGGGAGCAGTACTTC
CATSSILALGEQYF
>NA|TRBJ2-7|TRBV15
TGTGCCACCAGCAGAGACGAGAAACCTTACGAGCAGTACTTC
CATSRDEKPYEQYF
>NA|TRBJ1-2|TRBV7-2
TGTGCCAGCAGCTTAGACTTCAGGGGCACTGTCTATGGCTACACCTTC
CASSLDFRGTVYGYTF